This T cell receptor (beta chain) originates from a study of cytomegalovirus exposure and HLA in healthy donors. Study-wide points: Across all donors, roughly uniform sequencing depth was an assumption of the presence/absence analyses. Published work reported that the classifier diagnosed cytomegalovirus status with high specificity and sensitivity. Being productive about 87% or about 30% of the time was typical of most TCR beta V segments in an earlier analysis.

Turning to this clone: The target antigen is unknown.

CDR1 and CDR2 from the germline V gene are SGHAT and FQDESV (reference sequence). Trimming removed 2 bases at V and 8 bases at J, with 7 bases between. The CDR3 has 12 residues. The PCR made use of 60 Vbeta and 13 Jbeta primers. The repertoire was sequenced with immunoSEQ multiplex PCR; TCRdb's copy has only in-frame clones and lacks some. Of roughly 100,000 clones listed, roughly 76% are singletons. The sequenced sample was PBMCs. The sequence came from a man aged 35-49 years in good health and CMV-seronegative. The V call is TRBV11-1, the J call TRBJ2-1; D is possibly TRBD2 (5 bases). The CDR3 sequence: CASSLYGDEQFF. DNA of the CDR3: TGTGCCAGCAGCTTATACGGGGATGAGCAGTTCTTC.